The rows below give T cell receptor beta chains drawn from one sample of a study of cytomegalovirus exposure and HLA in healthy donors. Measured with immunoSEQ multiplex PCR; TCRdb has only the in-frame clones, and not every one. The sample has just over 150,000 clones, about 88% seen once. The sequenced sample consisted of PBMCs. These TCRs come from a young man in good health and CMV-seropositive. CDR3s include the opening cysteine and the closing phenylalanine or tryptophan. A D gene is named only where the DNA matches it firmly. Rows give clone size only sometimes, using once, few, many, or a class for an expanded clone.

.,.,12,TRBJ2-7,TRBV2,TGTGCCAGCAGTGGGGGACACTACGAGCAGTACTTC,CASSGGHYEQYF
TRBD2,.,16,TRBJ2-2,TRBV9,TGTGCCAGCAGCGTATCTTCCAAGCGGGGCACCGGGGAGCTGTTTTTT,CASSVSSKRGTGELFF
TRBD2,.,15,TRBJ2-3,TRBV7-9,TGTGCCAGCAGTTTTAGCGGGGGGTTCACAGATACGCAGTATTTT,CASSFSGGFTDTQYF
.,.,14,TRBJ1-5,TRBV4-3,TGCGCCAGCAGCCCGTCTTCGGGCAATCAGCCCCAGCATTTT,CASSPSSGNQPQHF
TRBD1,once,15,TRBJ1-4,TRBV12-5,TGTGCTAGTGGTTTGGAGTCAGGGGGTCGGGAAAAACTGTTTTTT,CASGLESGGREKLFF
TRBD1,once,15,TRBJ1-4,TRBV9,TGTGCCAGCAGCCGAGACGGGACAGGGAATGAAAAACTGTTTTTT,CASSRDGTGNEKLFF
TRBD2,once,19,TRBJ2-5,TRBV5-1,TGCGCCAGCAGCTTGGCCTCGGGACTAGCGGGGGGAAGCCGGGAGACCCAGTACTTC,CASSLASGLAGGSRETQYF
TRBD1,once,15,TRBJ2-7,TRBV18,TGTGCCAGCTCACCTGCCGGGACAGGGGTCCACGAGCAGTACTTC,CASSPAGTGVHEQYF
TRBD2,.,16,TRBJ2-3,TRBV18,TGTGCCAGCTCGAGATCCGGGGGGGCCAATTCCGATACGCAGTATTTT,CASSRSGGANSDTQYF
TRBD1,.,18,TRBJ1-2,TRBV5-1,TGCGCCAGCAGCTTGGAGGGGGACAGGGGGACCGTCAACTATGGCTACACCTTC,CASSLEGDRGTVNYGYTF
TRBD1,.,14,TRBJ2-7,TRBV4-1,TGCGCCAGCAGCCTGGGACAGGGGGATGGAGAGCAGTACTTC,CASSLGQGDGEQYF
.,.,15,TRBJ1-6,TRBV7-3,TGTGCCAGCAGCTTAAATTACGGCTCAGGTTCACCCCTCCACTTT,CASSLNYGSGSPLHF
.,.,16,TRBJ2-7,TRBV7-9,TGTGCCAGCAGCTTGGACAACTCGCGAATCCCCTACGAGCAGTACTTC,CASSLDNSRIPYEQYF